Below, 26 T cell receptor beta chains from the same sample are listed, as sequenced in a study of early T cells in non-severe SARS-CoV-2 infection. TCRdb re-analysed the 5' RACE reads in MiXCR, keeping a single row per CDR3 protein. Here the sample spans approximately 62,000 distinct CDR3 sequences, around 13% being singletons. Sequenced: whole blood. The receptors come from an adult who was a healthcare worker with PCR-confirmed SARS-CoV-2 infection or an uninfected control (not recorded which).

This clonotype was observed a handful of times. The gene calls are TRBV6-5 and TRBJ1-5, with D possibly being TRBD1 (5 bases). V shed 0 bases and J shed 4 bases, with 13 bases lying between them. CDR3 length equals 16 residues. Germline V gene sequence: CDR1 MNHEY, CDR2 SVGAGI. The CDR3 DNA reads TGTGCCAGCAGTTACTCATGGACATCGGGGAATCAGCCCCAGCATTTT. Protein sequence: CASSYSWTSGNQPQHF.

The rearrangement links TRBV28 to TRBJ1-1; D is uncertain. The V gene lost 10 bases and the J gene lost 0 bases, with 9 bases spanning the gap. CDR3 length equals 12 residues. Germline V lookup: CDR1 MDHEN, CDR2 SYDVKM. The CDR3 nucleotides read TGTGCCACCGGGCCAATGAACACTGAAGCTTTCTTT. Protein: CATGPMNTEAFF.

This clonotype was detected a few times. The rearrangement joins TRBV9 to TRBJ2-6; tentatively, D is TRBD1 (5 bases). CDR1 SGDLS and CDR2 YYNGEE come from the germline V gene. The CDR3 extends over 16 amino acids. Trimming took off 4 bases at V and 2 bases at J, with 13 bases between the two ends. The CDR3 sequence: CASSPSPGTGANVLTF. DNA of the CDR3: TGTGCCAGCAGCCCCTCCCCAGGGACTGGGGCCAACGTCCTGACTTTC.

This sequence joins TRBV28 and TRBJ1-1; perhaps TRBD1 as D (5 bases). Germline-derived CDR1 and CDR2 are MDHEN and SYDVKM. Trimming took 3 bases from V and 2 from J, leaving 13 bases between them. The length of the CDR3 is 15 residues. The CDR3 sequence is CASSLTAAGNTEAFF. CDR3 coding DNA: TGTGCCAGCAGTTTGACAGCCGCGGGTAACACTGAAGCTTTCTTT.

In DNA form, the CDR3 reads TGTGCCACCAGTGATTTGTTGCTGGGGGGAACAGATACGCAGTATTTT. It codes for CATSDLLLGGTDTQYF. This chain uses TRBV24-1 with TRBJ2-3, with D possibly being TRBD2 (6 bases). The CDR3 runs to 16 residues. Trimming left V 0 bases short and J 3 bases short, with 12 bases between. Germline V gives CDR1 KGHDR, CDR2 SFDVKD.

The sample holds a few counts of this clonotype. The rearrangement joins TRBV21-1 to TRBJ2-4; TRBD2 reflects the table's D call only, with no check against the DNA. TRBV21-1 is assigned pseudogene status. The CDR3 length is 16 residues. The CDR3 reads CASSKVWERAKNIQYF. The CDR3 coding sequence is TGTGCCAGCAGCAAAGTATGGGAGAGAGCCAAAAACATTCAGTACTTC.

This clonotype was seen only a few times. The chain employs TRBV5-4 and TRBJ1-3, with D hard to call. This CDR3 contains 15 residues. Germline CDR1 reads SGHNT; CDR2 reads YYREEE (reference sequence). Trimming removed 0 bases at V and 0 bases at J, with 7 bases between. Here the CDR3 reads CASSLGGDSGNTIYF. The CDR3 bases are TGTGCCAGCAGCTTGGGTGGCGACTCTGGAAACACCATATATTTT.

The chain couples TRBV6-2 or TRBV6-3 to TRBJ2-5; a weak D match, TRBD2 (5 bases). Trimming stripped 2 bases from V and 2 bases from J, with 15 bases between. The CDR3 contains 16 residues. Germline V gene lookup returns CDR1 MNHEY and CDR2 SVGEGT. CDR3 in DNA: TGTGCCAGCAGTTACGTCGCTAGCAGATCGCAAGAGACCCAGTACTTC. This gives the protein CASSYVASRSQETQYF.

The rearrangement uses TRBV3-1 and TRBJ1-5; D unresolved. This CDR3 has 14 residues. The V and J ends lost 0 bases and 10 bases respectively, with 13 bases between them. Germline values: CDR1 LGHDT, CDR2 YNNKEL (reference sequence). In DNA, the CDR3 is TGTGCCAGCAGCCAAGACGTAGCAACCACCCCCCAGCATTTT. Protein: CASSQDVATTPQHF. The full variable domain, completed using reference TRBV3-1 and TRBJ1-5, is DTAVSQTPKYLVTQMGNDKSIKCEQNLGHDTMYWYKQDSKKFLKIMFSYNNKELIINETVPNRFSPKSPDKAHLNLHINSLELGDSAVYFCASSQDVATTPQHFGDGTRLSIL.

The rearrangement uses TRBV28 and TRBJ2-3; 16 nucleotides agree with TRBD2. Germline CDR1 reads MDHEN; CDR2 reads SYDVKM. V lost 6 bases and J lost 1; bases outside the gene matches: 4. The CDR3 runs 17 residues. In nucleotides, the CDR3 is TGTGCCAGCAGCCCAGGGACTAGCGGGAGGGGCACAGATACGCAGTATTTT. Protein sequence: CASSPGTSGRGTDTQYF.

The chain joins TRBV19 to TRBJ2-7, with 7 bases fitting TRBD2. Losses at the gene ends were 5 bases for V and 3 bases for J; bases not matched to a gene: 10. The CDR3 has 15 amino acids. CDR1 is LNHDA, CDR2 SQIVND, per germline (reference sequence). The CDR3 bases are TGTGCCAGTAGTCGCGCGGCGGGAGAGGTCTACGAGCAGTACTTC. Its translation: CASSRAAGEVYEQYF. Together with reference TRBV19 and TRBJ2-7, the CDR3 gives the full variable domain: DGGITQSPKYLFRKEGQNVTLSCEQNLNHDAMYWYRQDPGQGLRLIYYSQIVNDFQKGDIAEGYSVSREKKESFPLTVTSAQKNPTAFYLCASSRAAGEVYEQYFGPGTRLTVT.

The V call is TRBV5-1, the J call TRBJ2-7, with D possibly called TRBD1 or TRBD2 (5 bases each). CDR1 is SGHRS and CDR2 is YFSETQ in the germline V gene. The CDR3 extends over 14 amino acids. Trimming shortened V by 0 bases and J by 0 bases, and 7 bases separated the two germline ends. CDR3 sequence (DNA): TGCGCCAGCAGCTTGGATGGGGGCTCCTACGAGCAGTACTTC. Its protein product is CASSLDGGSYEQYF.

This clonotype was found many times. In DNA, the CDR3 is TGTGCCAGCAGGGGTGGACTCGGATACAACAATGAGCAGTTCTTC. Translated: CASRGGLGYNNEQFF. This chain joins TRBV7-9 and TRBJ2-1, with D perhaps TRBD2 (5 bases). Germline assignment: CDR1 SEHNR and CDR2 FQNEAQ (reference sequence). The V end lost 6 bases, the J end lost 5 bases, and 17 bases lay between the germline ends. CDR3 length: 15 residues.

This clonotype occurred a few times. The rearrangement joins TRBV25-1 to TRBJ2-7; D unclear. CDR3 length: 12 residues. V dropped 5 bases and J dropped 4 bases, with 9 bases sitting between them. CDR1 is MGHDK and CDR2 is SYGVNS in the germline V gene. The CDR3 region is CASSYVIYEQYF. The CDR3 nucleotides read TGTGCCAGCAGTTATGTGATATACGAGCAGTACTTC.

The V call is TRBV28, the J call TRBJ1-1; D may be TRBD1 (5 bases). V was shortened by 5 bases and J by 3 bases, with 16 bases between the two germline ends. The germline gives CDR1 MDHEN, CDR2 SYDVKM. The CDR3 contains 15 residues. CDR3 sequence: CASSLRRAVDTEAFF. The CDR3 nucleotides are TGTGCCAGCAGTCTACGCAGGGCGGTGGACACTGAAGCTTTCTTT.

V gene TRBV27 combines with J gene TRBJ1-2; TRBD1 matches 10 bases. V lost 5 bases and J lost 5; bases outside the gene matches: 11. The CDR3 has 16 amino acids. Germline loops: CDR1 MNHEY, CDR2 SMNVEV (reference sequence). The CDR3 region has the DNA TGTGCCAGCAGTACCCGACAGGGGGCTAAATTTTATGGCTACACCTTC. This encodes CASSTRQGAKFYGYTF.

This clonotype has a handful of counts. The chain carries TRBV5-1 and TRBJ2-7; 9 bases match TRBD1. There are 14 residues in the CDR3. V shed 0 bases and J 4 bases; nucleotides not matched to a gene: 2. The germline V gene has CDR1 SGHRS and CDR2 YFSETQ. Here the CDR3 DNA reads TGCGCCAGCAGCTTGGGGGACAGGGCATACGAGCAGTACTTC. It translates to CASSLGDRAYEQYF.

V usage is TRBV12-3 or TRBV12-4 and J usage is TRBJ1-3; D unresolved. Trimming removed 3 bases from V and 0 bases from J, with 6 bases in between. CDR3 length: 14 amino acids. The CDR3 sequence is CASSFLGSGNTIYF. CDR3 sequence (DNA): TGTGCCAGCAGTTTTCTGGGCTCTGGAAACACCATATATTTT.

This clonotype was counted at least ten times. This chain links TRBV6-6 with TRBJ1-2; a possible D gene is TRBD1 (5 bases). This CDR3 is built from 16 residues. Germline assignment: CDR1 MNHNY and CDR2 SVGAGI (reference sequence). With 0 bases removed from V and 0 bases from J, the gap between germline ends came to 11 bases. CDR3 DNA sequence: TGTGCCAGCAGTTACTCAGGGACGGAGACTAACTATGGCTACACCTTC. Its protein is CASSYSGTETNYGYTF.

This clonotype appeared many times. The V call is TRBV15, the J call TRBJ2-7; D unclear. This CDR3 has 14 residues. Germline values: CDR1 LNHNV, CDR2 YYDKDF (reference sequence). V lost 3 bases and J 0 bases, leaving 9 bases between the germline ends. The CDR3 protein is CATSRDRASYEQYF. The DNA for the CDR3 is TGTGCCACCAGCAGGGACCGGGCCTCCTACGAGCAGTACTTC.

This clonotype is classed as medium-sized. The rearrangement joins TRBV27 to TRBJ2-2; 9 bases map to TRBD1. Unmatched junction bases numbered 3, after V lost 4 bases and J lost 3 bases. Germline CDR1 is MNHEY and CDR2 is SMNVEV (reference sequence). The CDR3 spans 15 residues. CDR3 region: CASSSGTGHTGELFF. CDR3 coding DNA: TGTGCCAGCAGTTCGGGGACAGGGCACACCGGGGAGCTGTTTTTT.

In this sample, this clonotype turned up many times. V gene TRBV6-5 combines with J gene TRBJ1-6; D gene ambiguous. Trimming stripped 0 bases from V and 9 bases from J, with 12 bases between. Germline V lookup: CDR1 MNHEY, CDR2 SVGAGI. The CDR3 spans 15 residues. The CDR3 reads CASSYSGSSISPLHF. The CDR3 DNA reads as TGTGCCAGCAGTTACTCGGGCAGTTCGATTTCACCCCTCCACTTT.

This clonotype was counted at least ten times. The J gene is TRBJ1-2, the V gene TRBV20-1; 7 bases agree with TRBD1. The CDR3 is 14 amino acids. CDR1 and CDR2 (germline): DFQATT, SNEGSKA (reference sequence). V shed 5 bases and J 4 bases; nucleotides not matched to a gene: 10. CDR3 protein: CSASRPEGAYGYTF. CDR3 DNA: TGCAGTGCTTCACGACCGGAGGGGGCCTATGGCTACACCTTC.

This clonotype was counted ten times or more. The chain joins TRBV20-1 to TRBJ2-7; TRBD1 matches 8 bases. Trimming removed 1 base from V and 5 bases from J; junction bases left unmatched: 7. The germline V gene encodes CDR1 DFQATT and CDR2 SNEGSKA (reference sequence). The CDR3 runs to 14 residues. The CDR3: CSARAATGANEQYF. The CDR3 nucleotides are TGCAGTGCTAGAGCCGCGACAGGGGCCAACGAGCAGTACTTC.

The genes are TRBV28 and TRBJ2-1; possible D gene TRBD2, 5 bases. Germline-derived CDR1 and CDR2 are MDHEN and SYDVKM. Trimming cost V 5 bases and J 9 bases, with 11 bases left between them. The CDR3 loop spans 12 amino acids. The CDR3 region has the DNA TGTGCCAGCAGTCCACCCAGCGGTGAGCAGTTCTTC. As protein: CASSPPSGEQFF.

This clonotype occurred many times. At one boundary the junction diverges from the germline segment, which might be a read error. The chain carries TRBV29-1 and TRBJ2-7; D is possibly TRBD1 (6 bases). Germline V lookup: CDR1 SQVTM, CDR2 ANQGSEA. CDR3 size: 14 residues. The DNA for the CDR3 is TGCAGCGTGGAAGACAGGTCACGAACCTACGAGCAGTACTTC. Its protein is CSVEDRSRTYEQYF.